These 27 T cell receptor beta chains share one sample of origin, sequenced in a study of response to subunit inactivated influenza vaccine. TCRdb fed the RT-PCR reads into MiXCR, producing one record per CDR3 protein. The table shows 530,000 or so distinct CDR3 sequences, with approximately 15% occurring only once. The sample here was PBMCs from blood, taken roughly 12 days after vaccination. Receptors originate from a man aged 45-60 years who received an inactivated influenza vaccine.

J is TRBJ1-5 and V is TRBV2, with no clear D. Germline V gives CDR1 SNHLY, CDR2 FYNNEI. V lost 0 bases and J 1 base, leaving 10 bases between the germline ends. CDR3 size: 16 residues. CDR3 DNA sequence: TGTGCCAGCAGTGAAGCGCAAATTGGGAGCAATCAGCCCCAGCATTTT. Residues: CASSEAQIGSNQPQHF.

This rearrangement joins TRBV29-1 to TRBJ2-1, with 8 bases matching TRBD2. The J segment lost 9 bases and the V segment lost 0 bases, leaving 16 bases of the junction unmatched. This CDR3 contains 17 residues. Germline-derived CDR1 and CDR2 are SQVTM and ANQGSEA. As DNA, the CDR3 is TGCAGCGTTGAAGACGTCTTCCGGGAGGGCCAAATAAGTGAGCAGTTCTTC. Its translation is CSVEDVFREGQISEQFF.

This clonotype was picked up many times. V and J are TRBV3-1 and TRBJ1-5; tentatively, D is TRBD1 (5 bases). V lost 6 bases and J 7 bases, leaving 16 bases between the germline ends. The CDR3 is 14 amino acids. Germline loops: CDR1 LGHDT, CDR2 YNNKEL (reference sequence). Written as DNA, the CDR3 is TGTGCCAGCAGTAAATACGGGGGTACCCAGCCCCAGCATTTT. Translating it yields CASSKYGGTQPQHF. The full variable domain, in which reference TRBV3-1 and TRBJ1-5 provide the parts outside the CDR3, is DTAVSQTPKYLVTQMGNDKSIKCEQNLGHDTMYWYKQDSKKFLKIMFSYNNKELIINETVPNRFSPKSPDKAHLNLHINSLELGDSAVYFCASSKYGGTQPQHFGDGTRLSIL.

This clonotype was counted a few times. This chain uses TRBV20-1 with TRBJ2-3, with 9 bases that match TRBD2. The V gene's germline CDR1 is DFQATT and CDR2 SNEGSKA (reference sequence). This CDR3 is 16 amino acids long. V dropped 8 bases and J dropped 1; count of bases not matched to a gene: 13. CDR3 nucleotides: TGCAGTACCCTACCCCCAAGACTAGCGGGCACAGATACGCAGTATTTT. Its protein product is CSTLPPRLAGTDTQYF.

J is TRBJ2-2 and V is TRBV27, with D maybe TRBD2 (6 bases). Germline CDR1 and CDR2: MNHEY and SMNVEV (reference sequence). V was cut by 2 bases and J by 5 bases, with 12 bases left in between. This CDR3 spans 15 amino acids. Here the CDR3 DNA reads TGTGCCAGCAGTTTAGACGGGAGAGGGACCGGGGAGCTGTTTTTT. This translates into CASSLDGRGTGELFF.

Here the CDR3 DNA reads TGTGCCAGCAGCGTAGCTTCGGGTGAGCAGTACTTC. It codes for CASSVASGEQYF. This chain links TRBV9 with TRBJ2-7; D remains ambiguous. This CDR3 contains 12 residues. V was cut by 0 bases and J by 7 bases, with 8 bases left in between. Per the germline V gene, CDR1 is SGDLS and CDR2 is YYNGEE.

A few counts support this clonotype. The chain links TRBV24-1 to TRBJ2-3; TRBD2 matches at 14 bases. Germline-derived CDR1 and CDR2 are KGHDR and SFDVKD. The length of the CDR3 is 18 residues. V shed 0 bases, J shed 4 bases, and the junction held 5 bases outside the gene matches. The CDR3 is CATSDLPGLAGVPDTQYF. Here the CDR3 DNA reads TGTGCCACCAGTGATTTGCCGGGACTAGCGGGAGTACCAGATACGCAGTATTTT.

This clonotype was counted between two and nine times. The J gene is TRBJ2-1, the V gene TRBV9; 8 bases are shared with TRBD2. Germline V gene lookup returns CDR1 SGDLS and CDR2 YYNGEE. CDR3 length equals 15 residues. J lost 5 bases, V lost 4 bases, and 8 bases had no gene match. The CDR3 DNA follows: TGTGCCAGCAGCCCACGACTAGCGCGGGACAATGAGCAGTTCTTC. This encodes CASSPRLARDNEQFF.

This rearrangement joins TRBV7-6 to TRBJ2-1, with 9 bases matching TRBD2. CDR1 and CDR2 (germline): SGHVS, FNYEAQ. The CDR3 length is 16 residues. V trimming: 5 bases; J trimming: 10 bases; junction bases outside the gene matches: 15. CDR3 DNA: TGTGCCAGCAGCCCACACGGGCTAGCGGGAAACCCCGAGCAGTTCTTC. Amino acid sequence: CASSPHGLAGNPEQFF.

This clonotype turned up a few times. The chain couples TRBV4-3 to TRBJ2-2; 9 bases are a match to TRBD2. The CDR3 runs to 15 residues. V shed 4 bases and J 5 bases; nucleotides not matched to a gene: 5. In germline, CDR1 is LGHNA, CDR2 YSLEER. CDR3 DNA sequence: TGCGCCAGCAGCCGACCAGCGGGGGGTACCGGGGAGCTGTTTTTT. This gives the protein CASSRPAGGTGELFF.

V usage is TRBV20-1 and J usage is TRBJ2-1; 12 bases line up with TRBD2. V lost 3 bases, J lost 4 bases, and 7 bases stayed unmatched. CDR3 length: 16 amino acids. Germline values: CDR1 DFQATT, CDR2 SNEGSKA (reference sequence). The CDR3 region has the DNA TGCAGTGCTAGCACTCCTAGCGGGAGGGCTTACAATGAGCAGTTCTTC. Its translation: CSASTPSGRAYNEQFF.

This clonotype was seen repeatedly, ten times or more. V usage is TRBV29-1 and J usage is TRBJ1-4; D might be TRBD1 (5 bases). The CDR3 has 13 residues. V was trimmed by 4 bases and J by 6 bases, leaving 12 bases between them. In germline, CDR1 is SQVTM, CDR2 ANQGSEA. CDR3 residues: CSVGGAPDEKLFF. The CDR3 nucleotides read TGCAGCGTTGGAGGGGCACCGGATGAAAAACTGTTTTTT.

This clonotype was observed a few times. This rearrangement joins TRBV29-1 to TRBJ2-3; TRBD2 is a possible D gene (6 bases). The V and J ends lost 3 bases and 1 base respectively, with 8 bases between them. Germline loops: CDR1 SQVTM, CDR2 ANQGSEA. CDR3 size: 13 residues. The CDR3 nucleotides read TGCAGCGTTGAGGGCGGGGGCACAGATACGCAGTATTTT. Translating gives CSVEGGGTDTQYF.

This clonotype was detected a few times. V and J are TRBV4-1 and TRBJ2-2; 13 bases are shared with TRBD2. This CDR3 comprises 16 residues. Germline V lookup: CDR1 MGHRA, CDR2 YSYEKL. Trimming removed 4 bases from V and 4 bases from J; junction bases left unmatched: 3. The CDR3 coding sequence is TGCGCCAGCAGCCTGGGACTAGCGGGGATCACCGGGGAGCTGTTTTTT. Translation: CASSLGLAGITGELFF.

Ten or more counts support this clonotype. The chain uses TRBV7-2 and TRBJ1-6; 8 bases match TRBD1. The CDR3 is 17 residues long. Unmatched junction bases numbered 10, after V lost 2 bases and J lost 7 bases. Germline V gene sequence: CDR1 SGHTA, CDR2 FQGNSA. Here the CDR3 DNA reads TGTGCCAGCAGCTTACTCGGACAGGGTGGAAAGAATTCACCCCTCCACTTT. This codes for CASSLLGQGGKNSPLHF.

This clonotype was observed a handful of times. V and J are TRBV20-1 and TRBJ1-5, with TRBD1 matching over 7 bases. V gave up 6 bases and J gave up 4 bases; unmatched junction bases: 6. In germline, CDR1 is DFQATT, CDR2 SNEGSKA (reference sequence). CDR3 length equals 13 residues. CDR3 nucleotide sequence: TGCAGTGCGGAGGGACAGCGGAATCAGCCCCAGCATTTT. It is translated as CSAEGQRNQPQHF.

CDR3 in DNA: TGTGCCAGCAGCTTATTAGCGGGGAAAGCGGAGACCCAGTACTTC. Translating it yields CASSLLAGKAETQYF. This chain joins TRBV7-2 and TRBJ2-5, with 8 bases that match TRBD2. Germline lookup yields CDR1 SGHTA and CDR2 FQGNSA. Trimming removed 2 bases from V and 5 bases from J; junction bases left unmatched: 7. The CDR3 loop spans 15 amino acids.

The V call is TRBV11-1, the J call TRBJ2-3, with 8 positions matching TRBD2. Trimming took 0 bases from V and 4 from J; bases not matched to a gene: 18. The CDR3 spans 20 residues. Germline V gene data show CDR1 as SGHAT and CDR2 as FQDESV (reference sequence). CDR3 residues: CASSLAARYQRGGHADTQYF. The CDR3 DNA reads TGTGCCAGCAGCTTAGCGGCTAGATATCAACGGGGGGGTCATGCAGATACGCAGTATTTT. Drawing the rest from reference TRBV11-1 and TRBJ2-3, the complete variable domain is EAEVAQSPRYKITEKSQAVAFWCDPISGHATLYWYRQILGQGPELLVQFQDESVVDDSQLPKDRFSAERLKGVDSTLKIQPAELGDSAMYLCASSLAARYQRGGHADTQYFGPGTRLTVL.

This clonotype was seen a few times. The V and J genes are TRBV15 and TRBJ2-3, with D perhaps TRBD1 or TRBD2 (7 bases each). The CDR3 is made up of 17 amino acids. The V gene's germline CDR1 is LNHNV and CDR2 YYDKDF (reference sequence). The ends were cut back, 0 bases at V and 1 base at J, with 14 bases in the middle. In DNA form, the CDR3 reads TGTGCCACCAGCAGAGATTGGTCAGGGGGGGGCACAGATACGCAGTATTTT. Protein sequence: CATSRDWSGGGTDTQYF. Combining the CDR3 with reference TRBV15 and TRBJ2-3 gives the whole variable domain DAMVIQNPRYQVTQFGKPVTLSCSQTLNHNVMYWYQQKSSQAPKLLFHYYDKDFNNEADTPDNFQSRRPNTSFCFLDIRSPGLGDTAMYLCATSRDWSGGGTDTQYFGPGTRLTVL.

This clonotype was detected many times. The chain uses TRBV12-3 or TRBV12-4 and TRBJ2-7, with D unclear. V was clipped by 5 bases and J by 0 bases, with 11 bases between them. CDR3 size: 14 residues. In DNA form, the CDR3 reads TGTGCCAGCAGTCGACCACGCGTCTCCTACGAGCAGTACTTC. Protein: CASSRPRVSYEQYF.

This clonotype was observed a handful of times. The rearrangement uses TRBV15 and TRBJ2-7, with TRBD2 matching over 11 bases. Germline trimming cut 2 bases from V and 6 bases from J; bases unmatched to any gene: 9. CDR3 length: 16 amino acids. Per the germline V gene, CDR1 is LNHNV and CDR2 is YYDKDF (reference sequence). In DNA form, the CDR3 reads TGTGCCACCAGCAGAACCGTAGCGGGGGGGCCATTCGAGCAGTACTTC. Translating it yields CATSRTVAGGPFEQYF.

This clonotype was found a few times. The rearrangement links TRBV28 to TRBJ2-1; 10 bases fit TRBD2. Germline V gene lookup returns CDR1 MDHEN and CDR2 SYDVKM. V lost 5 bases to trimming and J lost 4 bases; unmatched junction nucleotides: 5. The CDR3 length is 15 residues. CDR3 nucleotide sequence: TGTGCCAGCAGTGCCGGGACTAGCGAATACAATGAGCAGTTCTTC. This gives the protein CASSAGTSEYNEQFF.

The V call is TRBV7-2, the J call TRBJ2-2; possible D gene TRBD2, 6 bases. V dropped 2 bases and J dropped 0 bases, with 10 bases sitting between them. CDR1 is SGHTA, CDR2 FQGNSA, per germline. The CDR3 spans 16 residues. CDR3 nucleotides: TGTGCCAGCAGCTTACATGGGGGGTCGAACACCGGGGAGCTGTTTTTT. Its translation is CASSLHGGSNTGELFF. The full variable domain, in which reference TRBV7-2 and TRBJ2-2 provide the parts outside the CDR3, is GAGVSQSPSNKVTEKGKDVELRCDPISGHTALYWYRQSLGQGLEFLIYFQGNSAPDKSGLPSDRFSAERTGGSVSTLTIQRTQQEDSAVYLCASSLHGGSNTGELFFGEGSRLTVL.

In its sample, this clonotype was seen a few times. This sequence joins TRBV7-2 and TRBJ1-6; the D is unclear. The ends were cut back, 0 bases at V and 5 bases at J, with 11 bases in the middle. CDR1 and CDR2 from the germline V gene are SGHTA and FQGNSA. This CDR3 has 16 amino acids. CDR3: CASSLAGLLNNSPLHF. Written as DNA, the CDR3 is TGTGCCAGCAGCTTAGCAGGGCTCCTTAATAATTCACCCCTCCACTTT.

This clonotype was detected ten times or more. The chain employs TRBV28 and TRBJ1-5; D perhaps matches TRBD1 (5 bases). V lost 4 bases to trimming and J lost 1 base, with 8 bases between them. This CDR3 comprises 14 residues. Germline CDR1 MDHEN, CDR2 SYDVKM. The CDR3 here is CASSSGSSNQPQHF. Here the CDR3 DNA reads TGTGCCAGCAGTTCAGGGTCCAGCAATCAGCCCCAGCATTTT.

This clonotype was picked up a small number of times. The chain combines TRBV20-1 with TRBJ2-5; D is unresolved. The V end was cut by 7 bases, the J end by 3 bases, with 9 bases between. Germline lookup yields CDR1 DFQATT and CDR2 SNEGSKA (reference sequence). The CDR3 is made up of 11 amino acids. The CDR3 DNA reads TGCAGTGTTCACCCAGAAGAGACCCAGTACTTC. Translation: CSVHPEETQYF.

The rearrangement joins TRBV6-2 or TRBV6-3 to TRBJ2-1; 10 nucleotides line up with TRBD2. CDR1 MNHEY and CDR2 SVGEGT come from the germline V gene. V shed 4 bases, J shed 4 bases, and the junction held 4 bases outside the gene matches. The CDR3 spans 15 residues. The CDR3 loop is CASSWIAGGYNEQFF. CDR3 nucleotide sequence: TGTGCCAGCAGTTGGATAGCGGGAGGTTACAATGAGCAGTTCTTC.